The T cell receptor (beta chain) under discussion was sequenced for a study of blood T cells in healthy people across ages. Overall study results and limits: Any changes in expanded clonotypes were possibly confounded, as donor CMV status remained unknown.

Combining a sample-barcoded 5' primer with a J-beta primer mix, a second PCR ran for roughly 7 to 12 cycles. A minimum of 3 million CDR3-containing paired-end reads was obtained for each sample. TCRdb analysed the 5' RACE reads with MiXCR anew, one entry per CDR3 protein. The sample yields more than 1 million distinct CDR3 sequences, less than 50% seen once. The sample, around 9.9 milliliters of peripheral blood, was drawn from each donor. In its sample, this clonotype was seen once. Its specificity is unknown. V was clipped by 2 bases and J by 7 bases, with 12 bases between them. Germline CDR1 is SGHAT and CDR2 is FQNNGV. The CDR3 covers 14 residues.

This chain links TRBV11-2 with TRBJ2-1, with unresolved D. Sample: blood. This receptor was obtained from a woman in her sixties or seventies in good health. The CDR3 DNA is TGTGCCAGCAGCTTAATCCTACTACAGAATGAGCAGTTCTTC. As protein: CASSLILLQNEQFF.